The rows below give T cell receptor beta chains drawn from one sample of a study of blood T cell repertoires in COVID-19. Profiling relied on immunoSEQ multiplex PCR, and the TCRdb table lists in-frame clones only, not all of them. The sample gives more than 200,000 clones, approximately 88% of which show up once; about 27% is in the top ten. The source material was peripheral blood. These receptors were obtained from a man aged 35-49 years with acute or convalescent COVID-19. Both conserved end residues are part of each CDR3. Each record gives: J gene, clone size, V gene, CDR3 protein. Size is omitted from some rows. Given values are once, few, many or a class for expanded clones.

TRBJ2-5 NA TRBV4-1 CASSHMTGGQETQYF
TRBJ2-1 NA TRBV7-3 CASSLRTSGSASYNEQFF
TRBJ2-7 NA TRBV9 CASSPLGDSSYEQYF
TRBJ1-4 NA TRBV5-1 CASSSRQGGEKLFF
TRBJ1-2 NA TRBV21-1 CASSKVRKDTSYGYTF
TRBJ2-1 NA TRBV7-2 CASSQVGTSGYNEQFF
TRBJ1-3 NA TRBV7-2 CASSFTGAGNTIYF
TRBJ2-5 NA TRBV19 CASSINRGGPLYF
TRBJ1-5 NA TRBV4-3 CASSLQINQPQHF
TRBJ2-2 NA TRBV18 CASSPLSVNTGELFF
TRBJ1-4 NA TRBV4-1 CASSQVVGAGLGEKLFF
TRBJ2-3 once TRBV7-3 CASSTIGTDTQYF
TRBJ1-3 NA TRBV2 CASSVRRQGGPGNTIYF
TRBJ2-3 few TRBV11-3 CASSAHQLAGGSTDTQYF
TRBJ2-7 few TRBV3-1/TRBV3-2 CASSQGTSGRARIYEQYF
TRBJ2-7 NA TRBV29-1 CSVTTRGQGAWEQYF
TRBJ2-3 few TRBV5-1 CASEASGSGADTQYF
TRBJ2-2 NA TRBV6-5 CASSYLGQGVSGELFF
TRBJ2-7 NA TRBV19 CASSIRTSGTYEQYF
TRBJ2-1 NA TRBV7-6 CASSLSRLAGNNEQFF
TRBJ2-3 once TRBV19 CASKESTDTQYF
TRBJ1-5 NA TRBV5-1 CASRGDSNQPQHF
TRBJ2-3 NA TRBV4-1 CASSQEKGSRTDTQYF
TRBJ2-1 NA TRBV2 CASSEAWAGAKFF
TRBJ1-3 NA TRBV19 CASSMRQGGSGNTIYF
TRBJ2-1 NA TRBV4-3 CASSQDAAGAGDEQFF
TRBJ2-2 NA TRBV3-1/TRBV3-2 CASSQDRWGQGLETNTGELFF
TRBJ1-5 NA TRBV27 CASSFGNKGALKVAQHF
TRBJ1-3 few TRBV5-1 CASSLDRGNPGNTIYF
TRBJ1-2 NA TRBV10-1 CASSESRTGGYTF
TRBJ2-1 NA TRBV3-1/TRBV3-2 CASSQDRRLAGDEQFF
TRBJ1-5 few TRBV7-8 CASSPGGGGGQPQHF
TRBJ2-3 once TRBV9 CASSVSGSSSTDTQYF
TRBJ1-5 NA TRBV2 CASRSYGTGSQPQHF
TRBJ1-4 NA TRBV18 CASLIRIGEKLFF
TRBJ2-5 NA TRBV5-5 CASSLDPGGETQYF
TRBJ1-1 NA TRBV29-1 CSVTGEVNTEAFF
TRBJ2-3 NA TRBV3-1/TRBV3-2 CASSLRVAGGPGDTQYF
TRBJ1-2 NA TRBV2 CASSEGGRVFYGYTF
TRBJ1-6 NA TRBV5-4 CASSGDSEGPNNSPLHF
TRBJ2-7 NA TRBV20-1 CSVAGVHEQYF
TRBJ1-5 NA TRBV6-8 CASSMDRGPYLNQPQHF
TRBJ1-1 NA TRBV11-3 CASSLSRATEAFF
TRBJ2-1 NA TRBV3-1/TRBV3-2 CASSQVRDSGYNEQFF
TRBJ2-7 NA TRBV12-5 CASGPGTGVHEQYF
TRBJ1-2 once TRBV28 CASSLPDRGRNGYTF
TRBJ1-1 NA TRBV18 CASSPRVNTEAFF
TRBJ2-7 few TRBV18 CASSPQRDTSYEQYF
TRBJ1-4 few TRBV30 CAFAERNNEKLFF
TRBJ1-4 NA TRBV5-5 CASSPLAGLATNEKLFF
TRBJ1-2 few TRBV28 CASSPAGADYGYTF
TRBJ1-1 NA TRBV29-1 CSVEDLVGWYTEAFF
TRBJ1-2 NA TRBV4-2 CASSQGDRPNYGYTF